This T cell receptor beta chain came from a study of tumor-infiltrating lymphocytes in primary liver carcinoma (dated by TCRdb to about 2017). In terms of the full investigation: Of the five patients (three men and two women, aged 30 to 69 years), four had hepatocellular carcinoma and one had combined HCC and intrahepatic cholangiocarcinoma. Tumors of the five patients were stage T1-T3 N0M0 with maximum diameters of roughly 4.2 to 11 cm. Each sample produced about 3.65 to 7.5 million productive TCRbeta reads, and read depth showed no significant difference between tissue types. TCRbeta repertoire sequencing, expression microarrays and whole-exome sequencing were combined in the study across five regions of each liver tumor, with adjacent normal tissue and blood also included. TCRbeta repertoire sequencing covered about 35 specimens from 5 patients: 25 tumor regions, 5 adjacent noncancerous liver tissues and 5 peripheral blood samples. Agilent mRNA microarray profiling was performed on the roughly 25 tumor region samples to relate TCRbeta repertoire diversity to the local molecular phenotype. Technical replicate repertoires showed high reproducibility, with mean shared-clone rates approximately 0.89 and correlation coefficients above 0.95.

Reading the germline V gene gives CDR1 SGHAT and CDR2 FQNNGV. The CDR3 length is 16 residues, termini included. The DNA shown is the 48-base CDR3, in frame from base 1. V is reduced by 1 base and J by 5 bases, leaving a spacing of 14 bases between them. Results and caveats for the whole study, not just this receptor: Only 4 or 5 patients were included in the study, and the authors note that the findings should be validated in a larger study. The top 250 clones made up a significantly larger repertoire fraction in tumors than in blood (p = 0.039). Because only the TCR beta chain was sequenced and unpaired alpha chains were not captured, true repertoire diversity is likely underestimated. Because the samples were bulk and unsorted, CD4+ and CD8+ T cell repertoires could not be compared. Only about 7-25% of top clones were found in all five regions of a tumor, suggesting spatial heterogeneity of tumor-infiltrating T cells. Consistent with antigen-driven expansion, pairs of tumor regions showed higher repertoire overlap (mean roughly 35%) than either tumor-adjacent pairs (approximately 17%) or tumor-blood pairs (about 15%).

Total RNA and DNA were co-extracted from around 18-30 mg of bulk tissue with the AllPrep DNA/RNA mini kit, without cell sorting. Between November 2015 and early 2016, a few patients in China with histopathologically diagnosed primary liver carcinoma had surgical resection. Patients had chronic HBV infection and were treatment-naive at sampling. Each tumor was sampled at five spatially separated regions: the superior, inferior, left-lateral and right-lateral poles and the tumor centre. Histological examination found more than 80% viable tumor cells in every tumor sample. Pieces of fresh tumor and adjacent tissue were cut in half, with one half kept in RNAlater at -80 degrees C and the other half sent for histology. As for this clonotype: Its binding antigen is unknown. The CDR3 end shows no conserved phenylalanine or tryptophan, and so a read error is likely.

A constant-region primer and ProtoScript II reverse transcriptase were used to reverse-transcribe TCRbeta-specific cDNA from roughly 0.5 ug total RNA. TCRbeta libraries were built with three nested multiplex PCR rounds, a slightly modified ARM-PCR procedure. Each of the first two PCR rounds ran for approximately 10 cycles using multiplex TRBV1-TRBV30 forward primers together with a Cbeta reverse primer. Sample barcodes and Illumina adapters were attached in a final 25-cycle PCR using Deep VentR polymerase. Before sequencing, amplicons of 200-500 bp were gel-purified using a QIAquick gel extraction kit. The TCRbeta amplicons were sequenced with 250-bp paired-end reads on an Illumina HiSeq 2500. In the source study's methods: Trimmomatic v0.33 was used to quality-trim the reads, and FLASH v1.2.11 was used to merge paired reads so that full CDR3 sequences could be recovered. V, D and J germline segments were assigned to the rearranged TCRbeta sequences using MiGEC v1.2.1b. VDJtools v1.0.0 computed clonotype statistics and Shannon-Wiener diversity indices. To reduce sampling bias, subsequent analyses other than the diversity analysis used only the 250 most abundant clonotypes in each sample. TCRdb itself trimmed the public reads at Q25 with fastp, ran MiXCR and retained productive beta chains. Each CDR3 protein gets just one entry, which takes the most common genes and DNA from the rows behind it. What appears here as the V and J calls and clone size reflects TCRdb's work, not the paper's. The sample table records about 84,000 distinct CDR3 sequences; 72% of these occur just once. The ten largest clones represent just under 20% of the sample.

The sample was liver tumor tissue from sampling region 1. The cell subset or site label corresponds to: tumor region T1, superior pole. The clonotype was recovered from a middle-aged man with primary liver carcinoma and hepatitis B virus infection. This chain is built from TRBV11-2 and TRBJ2-2; matching of 5 bases hints at TRBD2 as the D gene. In nucleotides, the sequence is TGTGCCAGCAGCTTAGTGGCGCTAACGGGAACCGGGGAGCTGTTTTCC. Its product reads: CASSLVALTGTGELFS.